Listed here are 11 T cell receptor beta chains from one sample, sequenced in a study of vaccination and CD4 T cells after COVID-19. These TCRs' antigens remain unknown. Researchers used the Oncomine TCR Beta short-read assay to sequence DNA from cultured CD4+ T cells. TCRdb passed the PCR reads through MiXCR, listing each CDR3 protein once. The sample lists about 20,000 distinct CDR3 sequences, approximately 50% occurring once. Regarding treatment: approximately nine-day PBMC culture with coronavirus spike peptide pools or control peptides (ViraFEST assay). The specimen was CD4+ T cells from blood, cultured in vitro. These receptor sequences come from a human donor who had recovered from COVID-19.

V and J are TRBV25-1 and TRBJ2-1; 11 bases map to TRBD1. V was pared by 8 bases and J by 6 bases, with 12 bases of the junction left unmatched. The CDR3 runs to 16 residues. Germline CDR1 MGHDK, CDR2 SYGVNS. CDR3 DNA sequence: TGTGCCAGCCAGGGGGAGTGGGACAGGGGGGCCAATGAGCAGTTCTTC. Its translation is CASQGEWDRGANEQFF.

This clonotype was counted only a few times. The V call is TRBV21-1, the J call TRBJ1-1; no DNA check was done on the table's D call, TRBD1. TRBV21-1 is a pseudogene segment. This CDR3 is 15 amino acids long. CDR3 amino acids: CASSKGQGVDTEAFF. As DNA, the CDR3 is TGTGCCAGCAGCAAAGGACAGGGGGTGGACACTGAAGCTTTCTTT.

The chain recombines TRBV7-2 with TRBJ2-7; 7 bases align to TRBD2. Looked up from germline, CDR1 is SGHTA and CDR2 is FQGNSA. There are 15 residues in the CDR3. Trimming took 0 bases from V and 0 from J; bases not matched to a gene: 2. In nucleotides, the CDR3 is TGTGCCAGCAGCTTAGCGGCTAGCGGCTCCTACGAGCAGTACTTC. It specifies CASSLAASGSYEQYF.

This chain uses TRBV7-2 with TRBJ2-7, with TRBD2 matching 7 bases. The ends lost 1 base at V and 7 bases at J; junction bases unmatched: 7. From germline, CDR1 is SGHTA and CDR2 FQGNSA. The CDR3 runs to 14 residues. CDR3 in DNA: TGTGCCAGCAGCTTAGGCTGGCAGGGAGGGGAGCAGTACTTC. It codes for CASSLGWQGGEQYF.

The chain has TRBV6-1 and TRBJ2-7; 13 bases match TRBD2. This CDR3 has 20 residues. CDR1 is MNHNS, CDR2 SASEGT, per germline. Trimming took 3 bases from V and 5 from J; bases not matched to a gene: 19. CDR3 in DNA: TGTGCCAGCAGTGACCGGACAGGGGGCGGGGGGACTAGCGGGATTCACGAGCAGTACTTC. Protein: CASSDRTGGGGTSGIHEQYF.

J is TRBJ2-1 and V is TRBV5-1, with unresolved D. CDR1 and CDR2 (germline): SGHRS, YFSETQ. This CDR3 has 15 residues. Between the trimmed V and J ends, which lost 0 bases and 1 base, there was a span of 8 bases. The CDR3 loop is CASSLEGNSYNEQFF. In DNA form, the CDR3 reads TGCGCCAGCAGCTTGGAAGGGAATTCCTACAATGAGCAGTTCTTC. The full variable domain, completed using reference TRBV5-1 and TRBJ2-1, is KAGVTQTPRYLIKTRGQQVTLSCSPISGHRSVSWYQQTPGQGLQFLFEYFSETQRNKGNFPGRFSGRQFSNSRSEMNVSTLELGDSALYLCASSLEGNSYNEQFFGPGTRLTVL.

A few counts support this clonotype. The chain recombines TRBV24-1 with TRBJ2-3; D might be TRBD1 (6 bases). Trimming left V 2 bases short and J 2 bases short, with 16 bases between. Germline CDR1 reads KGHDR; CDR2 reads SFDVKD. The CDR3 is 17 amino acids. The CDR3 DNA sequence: TGTGCCACCAGTGATTCGCGGGCCAGGGGCCTCACAGATACGCAGTATTTT. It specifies CATSDSRARGLTDTQYF.

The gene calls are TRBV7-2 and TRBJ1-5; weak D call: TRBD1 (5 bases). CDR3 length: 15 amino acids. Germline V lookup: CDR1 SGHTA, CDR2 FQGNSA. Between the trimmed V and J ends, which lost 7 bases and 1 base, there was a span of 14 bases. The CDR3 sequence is CASTRDSRSNQPQHF. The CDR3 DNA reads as TGTGCCAGCACCCGGGACTCCAGAAGCAATCAGCCCCAGCATTTT.

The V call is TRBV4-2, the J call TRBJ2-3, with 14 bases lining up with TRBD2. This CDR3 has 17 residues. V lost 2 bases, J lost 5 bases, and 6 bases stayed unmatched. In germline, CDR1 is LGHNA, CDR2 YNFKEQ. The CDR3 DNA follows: TGTGCCAGCAGCCAACTCGGGACTAGCGGGGGAGGAGATACGCAGTATTTT. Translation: CASSQLGTSGGGDTQYF.

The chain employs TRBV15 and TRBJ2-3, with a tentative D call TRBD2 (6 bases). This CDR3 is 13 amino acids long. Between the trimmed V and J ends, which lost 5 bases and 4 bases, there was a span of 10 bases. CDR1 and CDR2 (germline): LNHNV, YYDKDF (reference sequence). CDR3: CATSGGRPDTQYF. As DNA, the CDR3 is TGTGCCACCAGCGGAGGGCGCCCAGATACGCAGTATTTT.

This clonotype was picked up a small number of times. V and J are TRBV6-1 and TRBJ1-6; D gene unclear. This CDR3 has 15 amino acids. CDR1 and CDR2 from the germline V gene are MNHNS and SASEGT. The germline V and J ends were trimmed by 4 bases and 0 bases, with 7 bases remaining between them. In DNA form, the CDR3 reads TGTGCCAGCAGTGGAGAGAACTCCTATAATTCACCCCTCCACTTT. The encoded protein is CASSGENSYNSPLHF.